One T cell receptor (beta chain) is described in this entry. Its antigen is unidentified. The sample comes from a study of cytomegalovirus exposure and HLA in healthy donors. Study-wide findings and caveats: Sequence variants that were highly shared formed a cluster that was likely a sequencing artifact.

These donors, healthy bone marrow donors, were studied. The germline gives CDR1 SGHVS, CDR2 FQNEAQ. The CDR3 extends over 15 amino acids. V was shortened by 5 bases and J by 1 base, with 14 bases between the two germline ends. This PCR relied on a set of 60 Vbeta primers and 13 Jbeta primers. The repertoire was sequenced with immunoSEQ multiplex PCR; TCRdb's copy has only in-frame clones and lacks some. The sample shows approximately 170,000 clones, 79% of them seen only once. The chain recombines TRBV7-8 with TRBJ1-1; D not resolved. This sequence was found in a woman between 45 and 60 years old in good health and CMV-seronegative. Sequencing used PBMCs. DNA for the CDR3: TGTGCCAGCAGCCCCCTGGGCACTGCGAACACTGAAGCTTTCTTT. Protein product: CASSPLGTANTEAFF.